One sample yielded the 22 T cell receptor beta chains listed below, sequenced in a study of control samples from healthy donors and cancer patients. Using immunoSEQ multiplex PCR, the repertoire was profiled, and TCRdb retains in-frame clones only, with some absent. The sample lists around 90,000 clones, under 90% seen once, with roughly 2.1% in the top ten. The specimen sequenced was blood. The source is a woman in her thirties or forties in good health.

The chain recombines TRBV11-3 with TRBJ1-6; unclear D gene. CDR1 and CDR2 from the germline V gene are SGHNT and YENEEA. The CDR3 is made up of 15 amino acids. The V gene lost 2 bases and the J gene lost 0 bases, with 5 bases spanning the gap. The chain's CDR3 is CASSLQGSYNSPLHF. The CDR3 nucleotides are TGTGCCAGCAGCTTACAAGGCTCCTATAATTCACCCCTCCACTTT.

The CDR3 sequence: CASTTTGTDEKLFF. The CDR3 DNA reads TGTGCCAGTACCACCACAGGGACAGATGAAAAACTGTTTTTT. This chain connects TRBV19 to TRBJ1-4; 7 bases are shared with TRBD1. The CDR3 runs to 14 residues. Germline CDR1 and CDR2: LNHDA and SQIVND (reference sequence). V trimming: 7 bases; J trimming: 6 bases; junction bases outside the gene matches: 8.

The chain carries TRBV5-1 and TRBJ1-2, with 11 positions matching TRBD1. CDR1 SGHRS and CDR2 YFSETQ come from the germline V gene. The CDR3 totals 17 residues. With V trimmed by 4 bases and J by 0 bases, 8 bases remained unmatched. The CDR3 here is CASSTGTGGQTNYGYTF. CDR3 bases: TGCGCCAGCAGCACCGGGACAGGGGGTCAAACTAACTATGGCTACACCTTC.

The chain is built from TRBV6-4 and TRBJ2-1; tentatively, D is TRBD1 or TRBD2 (5 bases each). CDR3 size: 15 residues. V was cut by 2 bases and J by 0 bases, with 8 bases left in between. In germline, CDR1 is MRHNA, CDR2 SNTAGT. CDR3 region: CASSDGGSSYNEQFF. The DNA for the CDR3 is TGTGCCAGCAGTGACGGGGGTAGCTCCTACAATGAGCAGTTCTTC.

V is TRBV9 and J is TRBJ1-4; D not resolved. CDR3 length: 14 residues. Trimming stripped 4 bases from V and 8 bases from J, with 15 bases between. Germline CDR1 and CDR2: SGDLS and YYNGEE. The CDR3 is CASSPRLGEEKLFF. Here the CDR3 DNA reads TGTGCCAGCAGCCCTCGACTGGGAGAAGAAAAACTGTTTTTT. The variable domain in full, completed from reference TRBV9 and TRBJ1-4, reads DSGVTQTPKHLITATGQRVTLRCSPRSGDLSVYWYQQSLDQGLQFLIQYYNGEERAKGNILERFSAQQFPDLHSELNLSSLELGDSALYFCASSPRLGEEKLFFGSGTQLSVL.

CDR3 nucleotides: TGTGCCACCAGTGATTCCTACCCGGACGGAAGCTCCTACAATGAGCAGTTCTTC. Translated: CATSDSYPDGSSYNEQFF. This sequence joins TRBV24-1 and TRBJ2-1; D is undetermined. The V gene lost 2 bases and the J gene lost 0 bases, with 16 bases spanning the gap. CDR3 size: 18 residues. Germline-derived CDR1 and CDR2 are KGHDR and SFDVKD.

This clone has only a few counts. The V and J genes are TRBV29-1 and TRBJ2-3; 9 bases match TRBD2. The junction had 4 bases not matched to a gene; V was cut back by 4 bases and J by 2 bases. Germline CDR1 reads SQVTM; CDR2 reads ANQGSEA. The CDR3 consists of 14 residues. This CDR3 reads CSVGERGVTDTQYF. CDR3 bases: TGCAGCGTTGGAGAGCGGGGGGTCACAGATACGCAGTATTTT.

This chain uses TRBV6-4 with TRBJ1-1, with D tentatively TRBD1 (5 bases). Germline V gene lookup returns CDR1 MRHNA and CDR2 SNTAGT. The CDR3 length is 14 residues. V lost 0 bases to trimming and J lost 7 bases, with 12 bases between them. The CDR3 protein is CASSDSWWGIEAFF. As DNA, the CDR3 is TGTGCCAGCAGTGACTCCTGGTGGGGGATTGAAGCTTTCTTT.

V is TRBV7-2 and J is TRBJ1-6; no reliable D call. Germline assignment: CDR1 SGHTA and CDR2 FQGNSA. The germline V and J ends were trimmed by 0 bases and 6 bases, with 6 bases remaining between them. The CDR3 is made up of 14 amino acids. CDR3 in amino acids: CASSLALINSPLHF. The CDR3 coding sequence is TGTGCCAGCAGCTTAGCGCTTATTAATTCACCCCTCCACTTT.

The chain recombines TRBV7-2 with TRBJ1-1; a possible D gene is TRBD1 (5 bases). The V and J ends lost 1 base and 1 base respectively, with 7 bases between them. The V gene's germline CDR1 is SGHTA and CDR2 FQGNSA. CDR3 length equals 14 residues. CDR3: CASSLEGWNTEAFF. In nucleotides, the CDR3 is TGTGCCAGCAGCTTAGAGGGGTGGAACACTGAAGCTTTCTTT. Full variable domain (missing parts from reference TRBV7-2 and TRBJ1-1): GAGVSQSPSNKVTEKGKDVELRCDPISGHTALYWYRQSLGQGLEFLIYFQGNSAPDKSGLPSDRFSAERTGGSVSTLTIQRTQQEDSAVYLCASSLEGWNTEAFFGQGTRLTVV.

This clone came up a few times. This chain links TRBV10-3 with TRBJ2-7; D is uncertain. Germline V gene data show CDR1 as ENHRY and CDR2 as SYGVKD. The CDR3 has 14 amino acids. V dropped 0 bases and J dropped 1 base, with 7 bases sitting between them. The CDR3 here is CAISESGRSYEQYF. In DNA form, the CDR3 reads TGTGCCATCAGTGAGTCGGGCCGGTCCTACGAGCAGTACTTC.

The chain links TRBV6-5 to TRBJ1-1; tentatively, D is TRBD1 (6 bases). The CDR3 length is 13 residues. Germline V gene lookup returns CDR1 MNHEY and CDR2 SVGAGI. Trimming pared 5 bases from V and 4 bases from J, leaving 11 bases between. CDR3 protein: CASSTGSVTEAFF. For the CDR3, the DNA is TGTGCCAGCAGTACAGGGTCGGTCACTGAAGCTTTCTTT.

This clone was observed a few times. CDR3 in amino acids: CASSLAGEGNSPLHF. DNA for the CDR3: TGTGCCAGCAGCTTAGCAGGTGAGGGTAATTCACCCCTCCACTTT. This rearrangement joins TRBV7-2 to TRBJ1-6, with D unresolved. Germline assignment: CDR1 SGHTA and CDR2 FQGNSA. The CDR3 contains 15 residues. V was clipped by 0 bases and J by 6 bases, with 9 bases between them.

The chain uses TRBV6-5 and TRBJ2-3; possibly TRBD2 for D (6 bases). Trimming took 5 bases from V and 6 from J, leaving 18 bases between them. CDR1 and CDR2 from the germline V gene are MNHEY and SVGAGI. This CDR3 is 15 amino acids long. CDR3 nucleotide sequence: TGTGCCAGCAGTAAACCAGACATCCGGGGGGATACGCAGTATTTT. Translating it yields CASSKPDIRGDTQYF.

The V call is TRBV5-8, the J call TRBJ2-1; no definite D call. V dropped 4 bases and J dropped 0 bases, with 11 bases sitting between them. CDR1 and CDR2 from the germline V gene are SGHTS and YDEGEE. CDR3 length: 15 residues. In nucleotides, the CDR3 is TGTGCCAGCAGCCTCGGACCGATCTCCTACAATGAGCAGTTCTTC. Translating it yields CASSLGPISYNEQFF.

This chain uses TRBV7-9 with TRBJ1-4; TRBD1 matches at 7 bases. The CDR3 length is 12 residues. The trim removed 4 bases at V and 15 bases at J, leaving 8 bases unmatched. Germline CDR1 and CDR2: SEHNR and FQNEAQ (reference sequence). The CDR3 region is CASSSSTGLVFF. The CDR3 DNA follows: TGTGCCAGCAGCTCTTCGACAGGGCTGGTGTTTTTT.

The rearrangement uses TRBV5-8 and TRBJ2-3, with TRBD1 as a possible D gene (5 bases). The CDR3 runs 16 residues. Trimming took 3 bases from V and 0 from J, leaving 14 bases between them. Germline V lookup: CDR1 SGHTS, CDR2 YDEGEE. DNA for the CDR3: TGTGCCAGCAGCTCGGATGGACAACTCAGCACAGATACGCAGTATTTT. This codes for CASSSDGQLSTDTQYF.

The rearrangement uses TRBV18 and TRBJ2-7; 9 nucleotides match TRBD1. CDR3 length: 16 amino acids. Germline CDR1 is KGHSH and CDR2 is LQKENI. The trim removed 3 bases at V and 1 base at J, leaving 7 bases unmatched. CDR3: CASSPQTGTGSYEQYF. In nucleotides, the CDR3 is TGTGCCAGCTCACCTCAGACCGGGACAGGGTCCTACGAGCAGTACTTC.

This chain links TRBV5-4 with TRBJ2-3, with 9 nucleotides matching TRBD2. Germline CDR1 SGHNT, CDR2 YYREEE (reference sequence). The CDR3 length is 16 residues. V lost 0 bases to trimming and J lost 1 base; unmatched junction nucleotides: 3. DNA of the CDR3: TGTGCCAGCAGCTTGGCTGCGGGGGGGCGCACAGATACGCAGTATTTT. This encodes CASSLAAGGRTDTQYF. The full variable domain, completed using reference TRBV5-4 and TRBJ2-3, is ETGVTQSPTHLIKTRGQQVTLRCSSQSGHNTVSWYQQALGQGPQFIFQYYREEENGRGNFPPRFSGLQFPNYSSELNVNALELDDSALYLCASSLAAGGRTDTQYFGPGTRLTVL.

In regard to this clone: Other DNA sequences in the sample encode the same CDR3. The gene calls are TRBV4-3 and TRBJ1-4; D is undetermined. V was pared by 3 bases and J by 7 bases, with 6 bases between. The CDR3 has 12 amino acids. From germline, CDR1 is LGHNA and CDR2 YSLEER. The CDR3 nucleotides read TGCGCCAGCAGCCAGTTAGGTGAAAAACTGTTTTTT. Translating it yields CASSQLGEKLFF.

The V call is TRBV4-1, the J call TRBJ2-7, with 11 bases aligning to TRBD1. V was pared by 3 bases and J by 11 bases, with 12 bases of the junction left unmatched. Germline V gene sequence: CDR1 MGHRA, CDR2 YSYEKL. The CDR3 is made up of 15 amino acids. CDR3 protein: CASSQVGTGGIRKYF. Written as DNA, the CDR3 is TGCGCCAGCAGCCAGGTCGGGACAGGGGGAATTAGAAAGTACTTC.

The chain links TRBV3-1 (or the pseudogene TRBV3-2) to TRBJ1-3; 10 bases fit TRBD1. Germline CDR1 and CDR2: LGHDT and YNNKEL (reference sequence). The length of the CDR3 is 16 residues. The V gene end was trimmed by 0 bases and the J gene end by 7 bases; junction bases not matched to a gene: 6. CDR3 bases: TGTGCCAGCAGCCAAGATCTCGGGACAGGGGCCAACACCATATATTTT. Protein sequence: CASSQDLGTGANTIYF.